This T cell receptor (beta chain) stems from a study of blood T cell repertoires in COVID-19. Background on the study: The origin of the acute and convalescent COVID-19 samples was the United States, Italy and Spain. The cDNA or gDNA used as material had been derived from T cells, B-cell-depleted T cells, or PBMCs.

This clone was found once. Germline loops: CDR1 LGHDT, CDR2 YNNKEL (reference sequence). The CDR3 consists of 14 residues. The V and J ends lost 4 bases and 5 bases, in that order; junction bases with no gene match: 6. Participant-given clinical history determined each cohort assignment. Assay: immunoSEQ multiplex PCR; the TCRdb copy retains only in-frame clones and omits some. The sample records about 320,000 clones, 85% to 95% being singletons. This sequence joins TRBV3-1 (or the pseudogene TRBV3-2) and TRBJ1-2, with TRBD1 matching 8 bases. The clonotype comes from a woman in her 30s who had been exposed to COVID-19. Specimen: PBMCs or T cells enriched from blood (not recorded which). CDR3 protein: CASSLIRQGYGYTF. The CDR3 DNA is TGTGCCAGCAGCCTAATAAGACAGGGGTATGGCTACACCTTC.